Detailed here is one T cell receptor beta chain. This record belongs to a study of blood T cell repertoires in COVID-19. In the study overall: The United States, Italy and Spain were the sources of the acute and convalescent COVID-19 samples.

TCRdb keeps only in-frame clones here, not all; method: immunoSEQ multiplex PCR. The sample gives 150,000 to 200,000 clones, 85% to 90% of which show up once; more than 6.5% is in the top ten. Enrollees, about 18 to 89 years old, lived in roughly 24 US areas. Clinical history as reported by participants underpinned cohort assignment. Germline values: CDR1 MNHNS, CDR2 SASEGT. V lost 2 bases to trimming and J lost 14 bases, with 6 bases between them. The CDR3 loop spans 10 amino acids. Sequenced input: PBMCs or T cells enriched from blood (not recorded which). V gene TRBV6-1 combines with J gene TRBJ2-2; no reliable D call. The receptor's source is a woman in her forties or fifties who had recovered from COVID-19. CDR3 bases: TGTGCCAGCAGTGAACTTAGCCTGTTTTTT. Amino acids: CASSELSLFF.